The following is a T cell receptor beta chain sequence with its context. What it binds is unknown. The CDR3 is 14 residues long. Looked up from germline, CDR1 is LNHDA and CDR2 is SQIVND (reference sequence). With 3 bases removed from V and 2 bases from J, the gap between germline ends came to 11 bases. The PCR had 60 Vbeta and 13 Jbeta primers. The assay was immunoSEQ multiplex PCR, and TCRdb's table has in-frame clones only and misses some. In the table there are approximately 190,000 clones, approximately 84% of which are singletons. The source of the sample is a study of cytomegalovirus exposure and HLA in healthy donors. About the study: Of over 300 genotyped donors, roughly 86% clustered with self-reported Caucasian donors.

Study-wide findings and caveats: Using a false discovery rate of 0.05, a later analysis showed that roughly 16,000 TCR beta sequences were associated with HLA alleles.

The chain couples TRBV19 to TRBJ2-7; the D gene is possibly TRBD2 (6 bases). The receptor's source is a woman aged 50 to 60 in good health and CMV-seropositive. Sequencing was done on a sample of PBMCs. CDR3 loop: CASSIPGLAYEQYF. CDR3 coding DNA: TGTGCCAGTAGTATCCCGGGACTTGCCTACGAGCAGTACTTC.